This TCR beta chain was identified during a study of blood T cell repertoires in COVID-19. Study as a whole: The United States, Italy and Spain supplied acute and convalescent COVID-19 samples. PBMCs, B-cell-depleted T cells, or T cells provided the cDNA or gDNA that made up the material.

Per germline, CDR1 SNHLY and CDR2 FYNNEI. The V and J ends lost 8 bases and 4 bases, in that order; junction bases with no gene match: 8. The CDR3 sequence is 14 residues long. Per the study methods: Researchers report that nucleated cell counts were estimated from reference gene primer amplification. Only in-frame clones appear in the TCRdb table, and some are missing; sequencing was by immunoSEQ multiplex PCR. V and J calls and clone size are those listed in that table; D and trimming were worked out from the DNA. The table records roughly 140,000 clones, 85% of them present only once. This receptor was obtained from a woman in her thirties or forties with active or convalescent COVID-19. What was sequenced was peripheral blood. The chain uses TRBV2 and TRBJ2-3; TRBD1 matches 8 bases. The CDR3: CASQRDRLADTQYF. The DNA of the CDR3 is TGTGCCAGCCAACGGGACAGGCTTGCAGATACGCAGTATTTT.